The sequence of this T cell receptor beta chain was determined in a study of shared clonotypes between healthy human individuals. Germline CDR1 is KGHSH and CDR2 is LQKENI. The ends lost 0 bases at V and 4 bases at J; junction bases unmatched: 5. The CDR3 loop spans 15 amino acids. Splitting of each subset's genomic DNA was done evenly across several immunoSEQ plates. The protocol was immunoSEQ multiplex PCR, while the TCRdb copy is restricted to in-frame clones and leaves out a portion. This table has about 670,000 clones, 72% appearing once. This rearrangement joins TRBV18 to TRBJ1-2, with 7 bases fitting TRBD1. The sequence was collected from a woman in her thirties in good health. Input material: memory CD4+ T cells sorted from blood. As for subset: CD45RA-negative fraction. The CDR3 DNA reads TGTGCCAGCTCACCACCTCAAAAGGGGGCCTATGGCTACACCTTC. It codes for CASSPPQKGAYGYTF.